One sample yielded the 13 T cell receptor beta chains listed below, sequenced in a study of blood T cell repertoires in COVID-19. Sequencing was performed with immunoSEQ multiplex PCR; in TCRdb, only in-frame clones are kept and a portion is missing. Altogether around 55,000 clones are present, about nine tenths being singletons, with the ten largest covering about 6.2%. Sequencing input: peripheral blood. The source of these receptors is a man in his forties with acute or convalescent COVID-19.

The CDR3, as DNA: TGTGCCAGCTCACTGAACCCCCGCGGGAGCTCCTACAATGAGCAGTTCTTC. Encoded protein: CASSLNPRGSSYNEQFF. The chain employs TRBV18 and TRBJ2-1, with TRBD2 matching 7 bases. Unmatched junction bases numbered 9, after V lost 4 bases and J lost 0 bases. Germline V gives CDR1 KGHSH, CDR2 LQKENI. There are 17 residues in the CDR3. Full variable domain (outside the CDR3, taken from reference TRBV18 and TRBJ2-1): NAGVMQNPRHLVRRRGQEARLRCSPMKGHSHVYWYRQLPEEGLKFMVYLQKENIIDESGMPKERFSAEFPKEGPSILRIQQVVRGDSAAYFCASSLNPRGSSYNEQFFGPGTRLTVL.

The rearrangement joins TRBV21-1 to TRBJ2-1; the table gives TRBD2 as D, unverified against the DNA. TRBV21-1 is classified as a pseudogene. The CDR3 loop spans 14 amino acids. In nucleotides, the CDR3 is TGTGCCAGCAACCCGGGACTAGTAGGCAATGAGCAGTTCTTC. Its translation is CASNPGLVGNEQFF.

This clone showed up just once. The rearrangement joins TRBV30 to TRBJ2-1, with 7 bases fitting TRBD2. Germline CDR1 is GTSNPN and CDR2 is SVGIG (reference sequence). V lost 4 bases to trimming and J lost 4 bases; unmatched junction nucleotides: 7. The CDR3 is 14 amino acids. The chain's CDR3 is CAWTSGTTYNEQFF. For the CDR3, the DNA is TGTGCCTGGACCTCCGGGACTACTTACAATGAGCAGTTCTTC.

This clone showed up just once. The chain has TRBV30 and TRBJ1-3, with D possibly being TRBD1 (5 bases). This CDR3 region has 15 residues. The germline gives CDR1 GTSNPN, CDR2 SVGIG (reference sequence). Deletions cut 2 bases from V and 0 bases from J, with 11 bases between. This CDR3 reads CAWSRDSGSGNTIYF. The CDR3 DNA reads as TGTGCCTGGAGTCGGGACTCTGGCTCTGGAAACACCATATATTTT. The complete variable domain, with remaining parts taken from reference TRBV30 and TRBJ1-3, reads SQTIHQWPATLVQPVGSPLSLECTVEGTSNPNLYWYRQAAGRGLQLLFYSVGIGQISSEVPQNLSASRPQDRQFILSSKKLLLSDSGFYLCAWSRDSGSGNTIYFGEGSWLTVV.

V usage is TRBV6-6 and J usage is TRBJ2-7, with D perhaps TRBD2 (7 bases). With 7 bases removed from V and 5 bases from J, the gap between germline ends came to 15 bases. Per germline, CDR1 MNHNY and CDR2 SVGAGI (reference sequence). This CDR3 comprises 13 residues. CDR3 sequence: CASKGGSGHEQYF. CDR3 nucleotide sequence: TGTGCCAGCAAGGGGGGGTCTGGCCACGAGCAGTACTTC.

The chain uses TRBV12-5 and TRBJ2-1; the D gene is possibly TRBD2 (7 bases). The CDR3 extends over 17 amino acids. Germline V gives CDR1 LGHNT, CDR2 FRNRAP. Trimming left V 7 bases short and J 4 bases short, with 23 bases between. The CDR3 region has the DNA TGTGCTAGTGCCCCGGGGCTCGGGGGGCATTTTTACAATGAGCAGTTCTTC. This gives the protein CASAPGLGGHFYNEQFF.

The chain has TRBV7-2 and TRBJ2-7; D is unclear. Trimming took 5 bases from V and 0 from J, leaving 5 bases between them. From germline, CDR1 is SGHTA and CDR2 FQGNSA. The CDR3 is 12 amino acids. The CDR3 sequence is CASSASSYEQYF. The CDR3 DNA sequence: TGTGCCAGCAGCGCGAGCTCCTACGAGCAGTACTTC.

The chain links TRBV7-3 to TRBJ1-1; TRBD1 might be the D (6 bases). CDR3 size: 16 residues. The V gene's germline CDR1 is SGHTA and CDR2 FQGTGA. Trimming stripped 1 base from V and 4 bases from J, with 16 bases between. CDR3 bases: TGTGCCAGCAGCTTAAACACCGGCCGGGACATCACTGAAGCTTTCTTT. It translates to CASSLNTGRDITEAFF.

V usage is TRBV10-3 and J usage is TRBJ1-5; D possibly corresponds to TRBD1 (5 bases). The CDR3 has 15 amino acids. Germline CDR1 and CDR2: ENHRY and SYGVKD. Trimming removed 0 bases at V and 4 bases at J, with 10 bases between. CDR3 sequence (DNA): TGTGCCATCAGTGAGTCAAACAGGATTAATCAGCCCCAGCATTTT. Encoded protein: CAISESNRINQPQHF.

V gene TRBV19 combines with J gene TRBJ2-7, with 7 bases that match TRBD1. The CDR3 is 13 amino acids. Germline V gene data show CDR1 as LNHDA and CDR2 as SQIVND (reference sequence). The ends lost 2 bases at V and 6 bases at J; junction bases unmatched: 4. CDR3 bases: TGTGCCAGTAGTATAACAGGGGACGGCGAGCAGTACTTC. Amino acids: CASSITGDGEQYF.

The chain links TRBV25-1 to TRBJ2-3, with 8 bases lining up with TRBD2. Unmatched junction bases numbered 7, after V lost 2 bases and J lost 3 bases. The CDR3 consists of 16 residues. CDR1 and CDR2 from the germline V gene are MGHDK and SYGVNS. CDR3 region: CASSERGERETDTQYF. CDR3 DNA: TGTGCCAGCAGTGAACGGGGGGAGCGGGAGACAGATACGCAGTATTTT.

This chain links TRBV11-3 with TRBJ1-4; D possibly corresponds to TRBD1 (6 bases). Germline values: CDR1 SGHNT, CDR2 YENEEA. V was pared by 5 bases and J by 5 bases, with 15 bases between. This CDR3 spans 15 amino acids. The CDR3 nucleotides read TGTGCCAGCAGCCCAGGGGTCGGCCTGAATGAAAAACTGTTTTTT. This sequence encodes CASSPGVGLNEKLFF.

V is TRBV5-5 and J is TRBJ1-2; D is possibly TRBD1 (5 bases). V was shortened by 4 bases and J by 0 bases, with 13 bases between the two germline ends. CDR1 and CDR2 (germline): SGHKS, YYEKEE (reference sequence). The CDR3 is 15 residues long. The CDR3 coding sequence is TGTGCCAGCAGCGCTACAGGTGATCCTAACTATGGCTACACCTTC. Translated, it gives CASSATGDPNYGYTF.